This T cell receptor (beta chain) came from a study of T cell responses to AZD1222 COVID-19 vaccine (dated by TCRdb to the early 2020s). With respect to the entire study: Because spike-specific TCR depth and breadth did not differ between the two schedules, AZD1222 recipients who got a second dose at roughly 4 weeks were pooled with those who got a second dose at roughly 12 weeks. TCR sequencing was performed for some 250 trial participants, of whom 200 to 220 were given two doses of AZD1222 and around 25 were given two doses of MenACWY control vaccine. Trial participants were enrolled by age into 18-55, 56-69 and 70-plus year subgroups, with roughly 150, 30 and 60 TCR-sequenced participants respectively. Overall results and qualifications from the work: Because no samples from the day 14 peak response were available, repertoires could be characterized only after the peak T cell response. Participants were mostly white British, with more females than males. The authors suggested clonal diversity may have been underestimated. The whole spike protein was spanned by vaccine-associated CD4 TCRs, and dominant responses were seen in regions 160-218 and 743-854. The 56-69-year group was small, and its depth increase did not reach significance, likely because of low power. Epitopes outside the regions mutated in the B.1.351 and B.1.1.7 variants were reportedly recognized by nearly half of the unique spike-specific TCRs. Conclusions about previously exposed vaccinees were limited because only a handful of AZD1222 recipients were SARS-CoV-2 seropositive at baseline. Spike-specific TCR breadth and depth rose significantly after two AZD1222 doses compared with day 0 and with MenACWY recipients.

The CDR3 regions of human TCRbeta chains were analyzed by immunosequencing. The authors processed their data as follows. Repertoire TCRs were matched against a reference library of SARS-CoV-2-specific TCRs generated with the MIRA antigen-specificity platform. Breadth was defined as the fraction of unique TCRs that were SARS-CoV-2-associated. Depth was defined as the fraction of total T cells that were SARS-CoV-2-associated. Using the MIRA data, every spike-specific TCR was mapped to the spike region that the TCR reacted to and assigned to either a CD4 or a CD8 class. Log10-transformed breadth and depth values were compared by one-way ANOVA with Sidak's multiple comparisons tests. Sourced from immuneACCESS, this table was stored by TCRdb with only in-frame sequences that have V and J called. A share of the clones is absent; for the studies checked, an unresolved V gene accounts for under half, and the remainder has no known explanation. The V and J calls and clone size were taken over from that table, and D and trimming were inferred from the DNA. The sample yields tens of thousands of clones; approximately 88% were counted once. The ten largest clonotypes hold under 15% of the sample.

Taken with the paper, the label for time point translates to: baseline before first vaccination. Vaccinee samples came from UK trials COV001 and COV002, including a single-blind randomized controlled phase 2/3 trial of AZD1222 (ChAdOx1 nCoV-19) in healthy adults. For TCRbeta chain sequencing, PBMC samples from trial participants were taken at day 0 and at day 28 after the second dose. The CDR3, from cysteine to phenylalanine, totals 13 residues. Kept here is only the CDR3 DNA, which spans 39 bases and is read in frame from base 1. V gives up 0 bases and J gives up 10 bases, and the segment between their germline ends measures 12 bases. The germline V gene yields SGHAT for CDR1 and FQNNGV for CDR2. A note on this clone: Its antigen has not been determined. No much larger clone is present one base from it, and per-base qualities are unavailable.

The TCR originated in an adult in good health. Sample: peripheral blood, taken on day 0 of AZD1222 vaccination. The V and J segments used are TRBV11-2 and TRBJ1-1; tentative D gene TRBD1, with 5 bases matching. Here is the DNA: TGTGCCAGCAGCTTAGATAATGGAAGGGGAGCTTTCTTT. The translation is CASSLDNGRGAFF.